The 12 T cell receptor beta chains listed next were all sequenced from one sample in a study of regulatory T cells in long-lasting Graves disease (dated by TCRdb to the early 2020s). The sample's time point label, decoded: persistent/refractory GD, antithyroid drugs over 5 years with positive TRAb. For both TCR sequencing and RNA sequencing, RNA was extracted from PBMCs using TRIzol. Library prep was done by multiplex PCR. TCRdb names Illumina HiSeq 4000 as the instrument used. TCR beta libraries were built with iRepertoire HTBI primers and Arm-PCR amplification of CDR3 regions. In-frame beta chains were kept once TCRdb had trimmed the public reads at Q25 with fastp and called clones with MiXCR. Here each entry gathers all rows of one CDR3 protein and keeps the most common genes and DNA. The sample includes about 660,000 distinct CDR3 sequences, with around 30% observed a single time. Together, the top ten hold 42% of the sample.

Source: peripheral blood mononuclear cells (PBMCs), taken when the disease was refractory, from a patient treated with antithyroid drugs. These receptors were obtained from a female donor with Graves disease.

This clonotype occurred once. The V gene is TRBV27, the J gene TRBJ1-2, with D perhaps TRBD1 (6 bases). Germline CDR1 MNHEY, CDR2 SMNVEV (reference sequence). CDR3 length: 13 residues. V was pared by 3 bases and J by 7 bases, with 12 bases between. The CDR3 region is CASSFTGISGYTF. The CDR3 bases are TGTGCCAGCAGTTTCACAGGGATCAGTGGCTACACCTTC.

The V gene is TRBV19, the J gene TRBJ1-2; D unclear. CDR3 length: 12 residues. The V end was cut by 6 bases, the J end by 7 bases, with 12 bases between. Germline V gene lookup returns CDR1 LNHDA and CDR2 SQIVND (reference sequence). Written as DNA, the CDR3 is TGTGCCAGTAGAACTAGCCGACGTGGCTACACCTTC. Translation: CASRTSRRGYTF.

CDR3 residues: CASRREPTGETQYF. The CDR3 DNA is TGTGCCAGCAGGCGGGAGCCTACCGGAGAGACCCAGTACTTC. The genes are TRBV6-1 and TRBJ2-5, with 7 bases identical to TRBD2. CDR3 length: 14 amino acids. The germline V gene encodes CDR1 MNHNS and CDR2 SASEGT. Unmatched junction bases numbered 8, after V lost 6 bases and J lost 4 bases.

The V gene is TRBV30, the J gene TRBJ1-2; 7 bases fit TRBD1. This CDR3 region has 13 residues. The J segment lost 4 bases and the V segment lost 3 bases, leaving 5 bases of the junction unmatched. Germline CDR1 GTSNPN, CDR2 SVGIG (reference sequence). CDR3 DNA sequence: TGTGCCTGGAGGATGACAGGGACCTATGGCTACACCTTC. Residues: CAWRMTGTYGYTF. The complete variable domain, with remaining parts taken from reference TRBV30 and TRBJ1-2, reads SQTIHQWPATLVQPVGSPLSLECTVEGTSNPNLYWYRQAAGRGLQLLFYSVGIGQISSEVPQNLSASRPQDRQFILSSKKLLLSDSGFYLCAWRMTGTYGYTFGSGTRLTVV.

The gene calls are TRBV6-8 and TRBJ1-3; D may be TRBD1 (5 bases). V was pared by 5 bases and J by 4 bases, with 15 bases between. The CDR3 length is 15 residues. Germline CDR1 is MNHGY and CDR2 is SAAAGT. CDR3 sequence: CASSESTDMGNTIYF. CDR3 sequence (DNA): TGTGCCAGCAGTGAATCGACAGACATGGGAAACACCATATATTTT.

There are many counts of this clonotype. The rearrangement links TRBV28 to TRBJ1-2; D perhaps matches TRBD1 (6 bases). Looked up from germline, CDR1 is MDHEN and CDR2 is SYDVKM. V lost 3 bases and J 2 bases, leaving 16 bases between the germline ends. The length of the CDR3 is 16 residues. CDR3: CASSFPARGMNYGYTF. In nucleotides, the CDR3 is TGTGCCAGCAGTTTCCCTGCCAGGGGTATGAACTATGGCTACACCTTC.

For the CDR3, the DNA is TGTGCCTGCAGGGGACCCGGGCAAAACATTCAGTACTTC. It codes for CACRGPGQNIQYF. V and J are TRBV30 and TRBJ2-4, with D possibly TRBD1 on 6 matching bases. The germline CDR1 and CDR2 sequences are GTSNPN and SVGIG (reference sequence). The CDR3 is 13 residues long. Trimming took 6 bases from V and 5 from J, leaving 14 bases between them.

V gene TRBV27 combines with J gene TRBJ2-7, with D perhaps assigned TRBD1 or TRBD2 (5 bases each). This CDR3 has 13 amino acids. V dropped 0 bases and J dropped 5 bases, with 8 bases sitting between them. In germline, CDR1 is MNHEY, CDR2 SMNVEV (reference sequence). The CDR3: CASSLSRGHEQYF. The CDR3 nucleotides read TGTGCCAGCAGTTTATCGAGGGGCCACGAGCAGTACTTC.

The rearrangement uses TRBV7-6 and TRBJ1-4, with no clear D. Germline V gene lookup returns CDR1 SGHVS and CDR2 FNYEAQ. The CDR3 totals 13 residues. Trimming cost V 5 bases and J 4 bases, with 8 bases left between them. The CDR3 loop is CASSRSFNEKLFF. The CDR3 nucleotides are TGTGCCAGCAGCCGTTCATTTAATGAAAAACTGTTTTTT.

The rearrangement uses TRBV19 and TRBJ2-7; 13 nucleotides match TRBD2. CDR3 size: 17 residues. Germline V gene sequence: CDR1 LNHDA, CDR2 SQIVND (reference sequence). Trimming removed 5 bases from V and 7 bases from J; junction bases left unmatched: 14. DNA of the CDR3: TGTGCCAGTAGTGTTAGACTAGCGGGAGGATCTGCGGGGGAGCAGTACTTC. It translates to CASSVRLAGGSAGEQYF.

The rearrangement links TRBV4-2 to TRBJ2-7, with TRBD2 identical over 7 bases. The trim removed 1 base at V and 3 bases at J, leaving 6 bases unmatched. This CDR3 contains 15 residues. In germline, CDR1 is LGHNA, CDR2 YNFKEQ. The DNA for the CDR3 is TGTGCCAGCAGCCAAGCCTCTGGCGGGAGCTACGAGCAGTACTTC. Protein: CASSQASGGSYEQYF.

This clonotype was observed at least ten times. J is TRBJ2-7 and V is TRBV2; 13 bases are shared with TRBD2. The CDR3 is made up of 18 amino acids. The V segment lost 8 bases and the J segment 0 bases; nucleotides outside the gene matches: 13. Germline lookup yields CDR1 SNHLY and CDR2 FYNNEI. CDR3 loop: CASYSPGLAGNRSYEQYF. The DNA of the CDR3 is TGTGCCAGCTATTCTCCGGGACTAGCGGGGAACCGCTCCTACGAGCAGTACTTC.